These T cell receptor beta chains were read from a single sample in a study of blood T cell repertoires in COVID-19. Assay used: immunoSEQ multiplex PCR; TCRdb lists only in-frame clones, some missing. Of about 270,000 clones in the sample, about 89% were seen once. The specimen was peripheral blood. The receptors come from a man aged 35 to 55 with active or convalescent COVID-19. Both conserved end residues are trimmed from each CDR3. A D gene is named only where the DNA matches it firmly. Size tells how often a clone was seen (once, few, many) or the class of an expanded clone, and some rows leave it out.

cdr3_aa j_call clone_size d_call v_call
ASSLPGTGQETQY TRBJ2-5 once . TRBV5-1
ASSPTGGYEQY TRBJ2-7 once TRBD1 TRBV5-1
ASSYGGVEETQY TRBJ2-5 . TRBD2 TRBV6-2/TRBV6-3
ASSSASGGTTDTQY TRBJ2-3 . TRBD2 TRBV11-3
ASSKTVGEEKLF TRBJ1-4 . . TRBV21-1
SARKGLAGGEDEQF TRBJ2-1 . TRBD2 TRBV29-1
ASSGRALNGSPQH TRBJ1-5 . . TRBV19
ASSQDAGSNQPQH TRBJ1-5 . . TRBV4-2
ASRPAGADYGYT TRBJ1-2 . . TRBV6-5
ASSLAKGASGNTIY TRBJ1-3 . TRBD1 TRBV7-6
ASSFELAGIYTQY TRBJ2-3 . TRBD2 TRBV5-1
ASSGGTARNYGYT TRBJ1-2 . TRBD1 TRBV9
ASSRGQTSSSYNEQF TRBJ2-1 . . TRBV19
ASSPTGSTEAF TRBJ1-1 . TRBD1 TRBV6-5
ATSDLMDRGSGNTIY TRBJ1-3 . TRBD1 TRBV24-1
ATSDQPKTFRSGNTIY TRBJ1-3 once . TRBV24-1
ASSFGFGDRDEAF TRBJ1-1 . TRBD1 TRBV7-9
ASSAFNRGGYT TRBJ1-2 . . TRBV7-3
ASSQFPGPLH TRBJ1-6 once . TRBV3-1/TRBV3-2
AWSGLAGETQY TRBJ2-5 . TRBD2 TRBV30
ASSYDKGTVGATYEQY TRBJ2-7 . . TRBV5-1
ASSASTGSGELF TRBJ2-2 . TRBD1 TRBV7-2
ASSYDREPSYGYT TRBJ1-2 . . TRBV6-5
ASSGTSGGEQF TRBJ2-1 . TRBD2 TRBV5-1
ASSLGQNYNEQF TRBJ2-1 . TRBD1 TRBV7-3
ATGKENWQPQH TRBJ1-5 once TRBD1 TRBV6-1
ASSSREAWNTEAF TRBJ1-1 . . TRBV5-1
ASSPSGTSGRWNEQF TRBJ2-1 once TRBD2 TRBV7-3
ASRPSGSSYNEQF TRBJ2-1 . TRBD2 TRBV7-7
ASSERGTGRIMNTEAF TRBJ1-1 . . TRBV6-1
SVEVSVGNTIY TRBJ1-3 . . TRBV29-1
ASTRQGFTEAF TRBJ1-1 . TRBD1 TRBV6-5
ATSGGSTQGEAF TRBJ1-1 . . TRBV24-1
ASSEWDRIPNTQY TRBJ2-3 . TRBD1 TRBV6-1
ASSIQGSGYT TRBJ1-2 . . TRBV19
AWKMWTGPNTEAF TRBJ1-1 . TRBD1 TRBV30
ASGDDRADYGYT TRBJ1-2 . TRBD1 TRBV19
ASSQVGDYEQY TRBJ2-7 . . TRBV3-1/TRBV3-2
ASSIQDTGELF TRBJ2-2 once . TRBV19
ATSDPGTARRDEQF TRBJ2-1 . . TRBV24-1
AWSVPLAGGPSYNEQF TRBJ2-1 . TRBD2 TRBV30
ATSDSTGGVYNEQF TRBJ2-1 . TRBD1 TRBV24-1
ATSDFGQGLADTQY TRBJ2-3 . TRBD1 TRBV24-1
ACLGRGTDTQY TRBJ2-3 . . TRBV30
ASSQGPGGKTQY TRBJ2-5 . . TRBV3-1/TRBV3-2
ASSPGLNEKLF TRBJ1-4 . . TRBV3-1/TRBV3-2
ASSLDPSYGTGGYNEQF TRBJ2-1 . TRBD1 TRBV11-2
ATSPGQGGSEQY TRBJ2-7 . TRBD1 TRBV10-3
ASSSGSTEEKLF TRBJ1-4 few . TRBV5-1
ATSRDRGEETQY TRBJ2-5 . . TRBV15
ASSEAATPNTEAF TRBJ1-1 . . TRBV25-1
SVEKGETYNEQF TRBJ2-1 . . TRBV29-1
ASSPGSIGYEQF TRBJ2-1 . . TRBV7-6
ASSRTGAGREKLF TRBJ1-4 . TRBD1 TRBV7-2